This T cell receptor (beta chain) was recovered during a study of CD8+CD57+ T cells in acquired aplastic anemia. Study-level points and caveats: Patients and controls shared just under 30 CD8+ CDR3 sequences. The study found no significant CD8+ Simpson's diversity difference between patients and controls.

CD8+CD57+ cell expansion had been shown by flow cytometry in patients chosen for sequencing. The enrolled patients all had severe acquired aplastic anemia. Germline V gene sequence: CDR1 WNHNN, CDR2 SYGVQD (reference sequence). V was clipped by 7 bases and J by 2 bases; unmatched bases: 16. This CDR3 comprises 17 residues. Genomic DNA, the template, was used for profiling of the TCR beta VDJ and CDR3. TCRdb fed the reads into MiXCR, producing one record per CDR3 protein. The sample contains 150,000 to 200,000 distinct CDR3 sequences, less than 60% of which appear only once. Notes on this clonotype: The antigen is unknown.

This clonotype was sampled from a human donor with aplastic anemia. The V and J genes are TRBV10-1 and TRBJ1-2; 7 bases are shared with TRBD1. Sequenced sample: sorted CD4+, CD8+, or CD8+CD57+ T cells (not recorded which) from PBMCs. The CDR3 loop is CASTLTGTAFPNYGYTF. CDR3 nucleotide sequence: TGCGCCAGCACCTTAACCGGGACAGCCTTCCCCAACTATGGCTACACCTTC.